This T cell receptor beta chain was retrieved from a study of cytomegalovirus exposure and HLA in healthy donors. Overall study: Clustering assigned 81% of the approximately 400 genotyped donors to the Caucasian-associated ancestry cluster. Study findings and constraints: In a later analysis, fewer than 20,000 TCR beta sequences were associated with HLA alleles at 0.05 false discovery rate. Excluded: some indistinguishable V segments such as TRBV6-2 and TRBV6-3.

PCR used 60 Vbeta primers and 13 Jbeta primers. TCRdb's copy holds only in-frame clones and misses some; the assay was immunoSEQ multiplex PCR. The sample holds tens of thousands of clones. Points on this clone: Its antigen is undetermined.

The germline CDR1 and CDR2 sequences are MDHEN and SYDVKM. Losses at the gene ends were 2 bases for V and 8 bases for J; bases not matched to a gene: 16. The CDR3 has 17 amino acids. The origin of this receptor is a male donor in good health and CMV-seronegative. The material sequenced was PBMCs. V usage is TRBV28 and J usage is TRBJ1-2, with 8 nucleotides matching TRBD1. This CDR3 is CASSLSIQGASSKGYTF. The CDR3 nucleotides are TGTGCCAGCAGTTTAAGTATCCAGGGGGCTTCATCTAAGGGCTACACCTTC.